Listed here are 10 T cell receptor beta chains from one sample, sequenced in a study of T cell responses to AZD1222 COVID-19 vaccine. Clones were read by immunoSEQ multiplex PCR, and TCRdb kept only the in-frame ones, dropping some. The sample has about 140,000 clones, roughly 90% seen once. Source: peripheral blood, taken 28 days after the second AZD1222 dose. These receptors were taken from an adult who received the AZD1222 COVID-19 vaccine.

Note on this clone: Lacking the conserved final phenylalanine or tryptophan, this CDR3 likely reflects a read error. The chain joins TRBV7-2 to TRBJ2-7, with D perhaps being TRBD1 or TRBD2 (6 bases each). The V gene lost 5 bases and the J gene lost 5 bases, with 19 bases spanning the gap. The germline CDR1 and CDR2 sequences are SGHTA and FQGNSA. The CDR3 extends over 15 amino acids. The CDR3 loop is CASSLTGGIGDEQYL. The CDR3 DNA is TGTGCCAGCAGCCTGACAGGAGGGATTGGAGACGAGCAGTACCTC.

This clone was observed once. This sequence joins TRBV28 and TRBJ1-1; possibly TRBD1 for D (6 bases). Per germline, CDR1 MDHEN and CDR2 SYDVKM. This CDR3 is built from 15 residues. V lost 7 bases and J lost 3, with 18 bases in between. The CDR3 loop reads CASTSSGGLYTEAFF. The CDR3 bases are TGTGCCAGCACCTCCTCGGGGGGGCTGTACACTGAAGCTTTCTTT.

CDR3 sequence reads: CASSDRVGTEAFF. The CDR3 nucleotides read TGCGCCAGCAGTGACAGGGTGGGGACTGAAGCTTTCTTT. This rearrangement joins TRBV10-2 to TRBJ1-1; tentative D call: TRBD1 (5 bases). CDR3 length equals 13 residues. Per the germline V gene, CDR1 is WSHSY and CDR2 is SAAADI. The V end lost 3 bases, the J end lost 5 bases, and 10 bases lay between the germline ends.

The chain links TRBV7-2 to TRBJ1-4; TRBD1 matches at 9 bases. Germline assignment: CDR1 SGHTA and CDR2 FQGNSA. Trimming removed 3 bases from V and 6 bases from J; junction bases left unmatched: 5. The CDR3 is 15 residues long. CDR3 DNA sequence: TGTGCCAGCAGCTTTAACAGGGGGCAGGATGAAAAACTGTTTTTT. As protein: CASSFNRGQDEKLFF.

The chain has TRBV6-5 and TRBJ1-2, with D unresolved. There are 15 residues in the CDR3. The germline V gene encodes CDR1 MNHEY and CDR2 SVGAGI. V lost 0 bases to trimming and J lost 5 bases, with 13 bases between them. CDR3: CASSYSMVVKYGYTF. The CDR3 nucleotides are TGTGCCAGCAGTTACTCGATGGTGGTTAAATATGGCTACACCTTC.

J is TRBJ1-6 and V is TRBV7-2, with D unresolved. V lost 5 bases and J 5 bases, leaving 16 bases between the germline ends. From germline, CDR1 is SGHTA and CDR2 FQGNSA. The CDR3 sequence is 16 residues long. The CDR3 nucleotides are TGTGCCAGCAGCCCCCGCGGAAGAGGGAATAATTCACCCCTCCACTTT. It codes for CASSPRGRGNNSPLHF. Supplemented by reference TRBV7-2 and TRBJ1-6, the full variable domain reads GAGVSQSPSNKVTEKGKDVELRCDPISGHTALYWYRQSLGQGLEFLIYFQGNSAPDKSGLPSDRFSAERTGGSVSTLTIQRTQQEDSAVYLCASSPRGRGNNSPLHFGNGTRLTVT.

The chain links TRBV7-9 to TRBJ1-1; possibly TRBD1 for D (5 bases). With 1 base removed from V and 7 bases from J, the gap between germline ends came to 13 bases. The CDR3 runs to 14 residues. Germline loops: CDR1 SEHNR, CDR2 FQNEAQ (reference sequence). CDR3 bases: TGTGCCAGCAGCTTAGGGCAGGGATCCTATGAAGCTTTCTTT. This encodes CASSLGQGSYEAFF.

The chain carries TRBV28 and TRBJ2-7, with a possible D match to TRBD2 (6 bases). CDR3 length equals 15 residues. The V end lost 2 bases, the J end lost 2 bases, and 13 bases lay between the germline ends. Germline V gene sequence: CDR1 MDHEN, CDR2 SYDVKM. In DNA form, the CDR3 reads TGTGCCAGCAGTTTAAGTGGCGGGATACCCTACGAGCAGTACTTC. Amino acid sequence: CASSLSGGIPYEQYF.

The V and J genes are TRBV2 and TRBJ2-1, with 7 bases that match TRBD2. The CDR3 length is 14 residues. CDR1 is SNHLY and CDR2 is FYNNEI in the germline V gene. The V gene end was trimmed by 5 bases and the J gene end by 4 bases; junction bases not matched to a gene: 5. CDR3 sequence: CASSLTSAYNEQFF. Written as DNA, the CDR3 is TGTGCCAGCAGTCTTACTAGCGCGTACAATGAGCAGTTCTTC.

V and J are TRBV10-1 and TRBJ2-3; D possibly corresponds to TRBD2 (5 bases). This CDR3 is 14 amino acids long. Trimming cost V 4 bases and J 2 bases, with 10 bases left between them. Germline CDR1 reads WNHNN; CDR2 reads SYGVQD (reference sequence). The CDR3 bases are TGCGCCAGCAGTGCCAGGACTTTCACAGATACGCAGTATTTT. Protein sequence: CASSARTFTDTQYF.